A single sample gave rise to the 9 T cell receptor beta chains below, sequenced in a study of CD8 T cells in Susac syndrome. It was with random hexamers that 0.5 to 1 ug RNA was reverse transcribed. Via MiXCR, TCRdb re-called the immunoSEQ multiplex PCR reads, giving one row per CDR3 protein. The sample lists about 400,000 distinct CDR3 sequences, more than 80% occurring once. The specimen was CD8+ T cells from PBMCs. The receptor set was obtained from a human donor with multiple sclerosis.

The gene calls are TRBV28 and TRBJ2-7; D is possibly TRBD1 or TRBD2 (5 bases each). CDR1 and CDR2 (germline): MDHEN, SYDVKM. The CDR3 spans 12 residues. The CDR3 spells CGKPGTTYEQYF. CDR3 DNA: TGTGGGAAGCCCGGGACCACCTACGAGCAGTACTTC.

The chain carries TRBV5-5 and TRBJ2-5, with D possibly being TRBD1 or TRBD2 (6 bases each). The CDR3 has 15 amino acids. Germline lookup yields CDR1 SGHKS and CDR2 YYEKEE (reference sequence). Trimming stripped 0 bases from V and 5 bases from J, with 14 bases between. The CDR3 loop is CASSLAGEVWETQYF. In nucleotides, the CDR3 is TGTGCCAGCAGCTTGGCAGGGGAGGTTTGGGAGACCCAGTACTTC.

This chain joins TRBV30 and TRBJ1-2; D not resolved. Deletions cut 2 bases from V and 4 bases from J, with 14 bases between. Germline V CDR1 and CDR2: GTSNPN, SVGIG (reference sequence). The CDR3 contains 14 residues. CDR3 protein: CAWSLQIRIYGYTF. CDR3 nucleotides: TGTGCCTGGAGTCTACAAATTAGGATCTATGGCTACACCTTC.

CDR3 region: CASSEFNQGTEGNQPQHF. In DNA form, the CDR3 reads TGTGCCAGCAGTGAATTTAACCAGGGGACTGAGGGCAATCAGCCCCAGCATTTT. This chain uses TRBV6-1 with TRBJ1-5, with TRBD1 as a possible D gene (6 bases). Germline CDR1 MNHNS, CDR2 SASEGT. Trimming took off 2 bases at V and 2 bases at J, with 19 bases between the two ends. The length of the CDR3 is 18 residues.

This chain joins TRBV5-1 and TRBJ2-7, with D unresolved. V shed 4 bases and J shed 0 bases, with 14 bases lying between them. The V gene's germline CDR1 is SGHRS and CDR2 YFSETQ. This CDR3 is 15 amino acids long. CDR3 in DNA: TGCGCCAGCAGCCCCCAGCATGGCAACTCCTACGAGCAGTACTTC. Amino acids: CASSPQHGNSYEQYF.

CDR3 DNA: TGTGCCAGCAGTTCCGGGACTCTTGGGGTCAATGAGCAGTTCTTC. Translation: CASSSGTLGVNEQFF. The V call is TRBV27, the J call TRBJ2-1; D perhaps matches TRBD2 (6 bases). V was trimmed by 4 bases and J by 6 bases, leaving 16 bases between them. The germline CDR1 and CDR2 sequences are MNHEY and SMNVEV (reference sequence). CDR3 length: 15 amino acids.

As for this clonotype: In this CDR3 the conserved last residue, phenylalanine or tryptophan, is missing, so a read error is likely. This chain connects TRBV2 to TRBJ2-7; 8 nucleotides agree with TRBD1. The germline gives CDR1 SNHLY, CDR2 FYNNEI. Losses at the gene ends were 6 bases for V and 5 bases for J; bases not matched to a gene: 9. CDR3 length: 14 residues. The CDR3 nucleotides are TGTGCCAGCAGATCCGGACAGGGATTGAACGAGCAGTACCTC. Encoded protein: CASRSGQGLNEQYL.

This clonotype appeared a single time. The chain couples TRBV7-8 to TRBJ2-1; either TRBD1 or TRBD2 may supply D (6 bases each). From germline, CDR1 is SGHVS and CDR2 FQNEAQ. This CDR3 spans 19 amino acids. V lost 1 base to trimming and J lost 7 bases, with 26 bases between them. This chain's CDR3 is CASSLGPQRGEPDLNEQFF. The CDR3 DNA sequence: TGTGCCAGCAGCTTAGGGCCCCAAAGGGGGGAGCCGGACTTGAATGAGCAGTTCTTC.

The chain employs TRBV6-1 and TRBJ2-5, with D possibly TRBD1 on 5 matching bases. The germline gives CDR1 MNHNS, CDR2 SASEGT. With 6 bases removed from V and 0 bases from J, the gap between germline ends came to 11 bases. This CDR3 contains 14 residues. The CDR3: CASSPGSYQETQYF. Here the CDR3 DNA reads TGTGCCAGCAGCCCAGGGTCTTACCAAGAGACCCAGTACTTC.